This T cell receptor (beta chain) originates from a study of neoadjuvant nivolumab and ipilimumab in lung cancer. Study outcomes and limitations: From pretherapy to surgery, tumor richness and clonality rose with dual therapy. A small number of samples were TCR sequenced. Pathologic regression was not significantly tied to TCR clonality.

J lost 3 bases, V lost 4 bases, and 7 bases had no gene match. The CDR3 is made up of 15 amino acids. Germline V gene lookup returns CDR1 SGHRS and CDR2 YFSETQ. Method: immunoSEQ multiplex PCR; TCRdb's copy keeps in-frame clones and lacks some. The sample has tens of thousands of clones, approximately 81% seen once. In regard to this clone: Its antigen is not identified.

The chain joins TRBV5-1 to TRBJ2-3, with 8 bases matching TRBD2. The sequencing here drew on peripheral blood, taken before neoadjuvant nivolumab, alone or with ipilimumab. The receptor's source is an adult with non-small cell lung cancer. The CDR3 DNA sequence: TGCGCCAGCAGCCCCTGGACTAGCAGGACAGATACGCAGTATTTT. This encodes CASSPWTSRTDTQYF.